Presented here are 29 T cell receptor beta chains from one specimen sequenced in a study of T-cell reconstitution after alpha-beta-depleted transplantation in children. Preparation of the TCRbeta library involved a method that used unique molecular identifiers. TCRdb used MiXCR to reprocess the PCR reads, holding one entry per CDR3 protein. The sample contains about 980,000 distinct CDR3 sequences, less than 30% of which appear only once. The sequencing here drew on PBMCs, mostly from graft donor cells, taken 360 days after TCRalphabeta/CD19-depleted stem cell transplant. The receptors originated from a boy in the first two years of life who had a stem cell transplant for SCID, so the T cells may come from the graft donor.

This clonotype came up a few times. This chain links TRBV5-1 with TRBJ1-2, with D perhaps TRBD1 (6 bases). Germline values: CDR1 SGHRS, CDR2 YFSETQ. This CDR3 has 14 amino acids. Trimming removed 3 bases from V and 2 bases from J, with 11 bases in between. The CDR3 here is CASSSIQGNYGYTF. The CDR3 bases are TGCGCCAGCAGCTCCATACAGGGAAACTATGGCTACACCTTC.

This clonotype was seen a handful of times. The chain recombines TRBV29-1 with TRBJ2-7, with D hard to call. V gave up 0 bases and J gave up 7 bases, with 16 bases separating them. Germline V gene lookup returns CDR1 SQVTM and CDR2 ANQGSEA. There are 14 residues in the CDR3. The CDR3 loop reads CSVEDGPASREQYF. CDR3 DNA: TGCAGCGTTGAAGATGGGCCGGCTTCGAGGGAGCAGTACTTC.

This clonotype appeared a single time. The rearrangement joins TRBV28 to TRBJ2-7, with D perhaps matching TRBD2 (6 bases). Germline CDR1 reads MDHEN; CDR2 reads SYDVKM. The ends were cut back, 5 bases at V and 9 bases at J, with 20 bases in the middle. The CDR3 consists of 14 residues. CDR3 DNA: TGTGCCAGCAGTGAATTAACGGGGGTATGGGGGCAGTACTTC. This sequence encodes CASSELTGVWGQYF. Full variable domain (outside the CDR3, taken from reference TRBV28 and TRBJ2-7): DVKVTQSSRYLVKRTGEKVFLECVQDMDHENMFWYRQDPGLGLRLIYFSYDVKMKEKGDIPEGYSVSREKKERFSLILESASTNQTSMYLCASSELTGVWGQYFGPGTRLTVT.

This rearrangement joins TRBV7-2 to TRBJ2-4; 7 nucleotides align to TRBD2. Unmatched junction bases numbered 7, after V lost 2 bases and J lost 3 bases. The CDR3 is 16 amino acids. Germline lookup yields CDR1 SGHTA and CDR2 FQGNSA. CDR3 residues: CASSLRTRGDKNIQYF. CDR3 nucleotide sequence: TGTGCCAGCAGCTTAAGAACCCGGGGGGACAAAAACATTCAGTACTTC.

V is TRBV4-3 and J is TRBJ1-6; a possible D gene is TRBD1 (6 bases). The length of the CDR3 is 15 residues. V lost 4 bases and J 5 bases, leaving 12 bases between the germline ends. Germline CDR1 is LGHNA and CDR2 is YSLEER. The CDR3 DNA sequence: TGCGCCAGCAGCCTGGGGGCGTTTAATAATTCACCCCTCCACTTT. It is translated as CASSLGAFNNSPLHF.

The chain couples TRBV4-1 to TRBJ2-1; D possibly corresponds to TRBD1 (6 bases). CDR1 is MGHRA and CDR2 is YSYEKL in the germline V gene. Deletions cut 1 base from V and 5 bases from J, with 12 bases between. CDR3 size: 15 residues. CDR3 DNA: TGCGCCAGCAGCCAAGGAGGGGGAGACGACAATGAGCAGTTCTTC. As protein: CASSQGGGDDNEQFF.

The V gene is TRBV12-3 or TRBV12-4, the J gene TRBJ2-7; a weak D match, TRBD1 (6 bases). Trimming removed 2 bases at V and 3 bases at J, with 17 bases between. The CDR3 extends over 16 amino acids. The CDR3, as DNA: TGTGCCAGCAGTTTATGGGGAACAGGGAGAGACTACGAGCAGTACTTC. This translates into CASSLWGTGRDYEQYF.

The chain joins TRBV20-1 to TRBJ2-7, with D perhaps TRBD1 (5 bases). CDR1 is DFQATT and CDR2 is SNEGSKA in the germline V gene (reference sequence). V was clipped by 2 bases and J by 0 bases, with 8 bases between them. This CDR3 comprises 13 residues. The CDR3: CSARQTASYEQYF. CDR3 bases: TGCAGTGCTAGACAGACAGCCTCCTACGAGCAGTACTTC.

This clonotype has just a few counts. V usage is TRBV7-8 and J usage is TRBJ1-2; D call uncertain. The V gene's germline CDR1 is SGHVS and CDR2 FQNEAQ. Trimming stripped 0 bases from V and 0 bases from J, with 8 bases between. This CDR3 has 15 residues. The CDR3 DNA sequence: TGTGCCAGCAGCTTAGCGCGAGAAACTAACTATGGCTACACCTTC. This translates into CASSLARETNYGYTF.

This clonotype was detected only a few times. V gene TRBV5-1 combines with J gene TRBJ1-1; the match to TRBD1 covers 7 bases. This CDR3 is 16 amino acids long. CDR1 is SGHRS and CDR2 is YFSETQ in the germline V gene. The J segment lost 4 bases and the V segment lost 2 bases, leaving 11 bases of the junction unmatched. The CDR3 loop reads CASSLTTGALLTEAFF. The CDR3, as DNA: TGCGCCAGCAGCTTAACTACAGGGGCGCTGCTCACTGAAGCTTTCTTT.

V is TRBV14 and J is TRBJ2-7, with TRBD1 as a possible D gene (6 bases). CDR1 SGHDN and CDR2 FVKESK come from the germline V gene. V lost 0 bases and J lost 6, with 21 bases in between. CDR3 size: 17 residues. CDR3 coding DNA: TGTGCCAGCAGCCAAGATCGAACAGGGAGCTGGGGGACCGAGCAGTACTTC. Protein sequence: CASSQDRTGSWGTEQYF.

This chain uses TRBV12-3 or TRBV12-4 with TRBJ2-6; D is unclear. The CDR3 totals 16 residues. V lost 10 bases and J lost 0, with 16 bases in between. As DNA, the CDR3 is TGTGCCACCGGAGCCCAATTCGCCTCTGGGGCCAACGTCCTGACTTTC. It is translated as CATGAQFASGANVLTF.

This clonotype was recorded a few times. This rearrangement joins TRBV25-1 to TRBJ2-1, with 8 bases lining up with TRBD2. Trimming took 4 bases from V and 4 from J; bases not matched to a gene: 15. CDR1 MGHDK and CDR2 SYGVNS come from the germline V gene. The CDR3 sequence is 18 residues long. The DNA for the CDR3 is TGTGCCAGCAGTGGCTTTTCGGGGGGGACGACGAAATACAATGAGCAGTTCTTC. It is translated as CASSGFSGGTTKYNEQFF.

The chain employs TRBV3-1 and TRBJ1-1; weak D call: TRBD1 (5 bases). This CDR3 is 14 amino acids long. Germline V gene data show CDR1 as LGHDT and CDR2 as YNNKEL (reference sequence). Trimming pared 4 bases from V and 3 bases from J, leaving 12 bases between. The CDR3 region is CASSPGGFHTEAFF. The CDR3 nucleotides read TGTGCCAGCAGCCCGGGGGGGTTTCACACTGAAGCTTTCTTT.

The chain combines TRBV12-3 or TRBV12-4 with TRBJ2-1; D might be TRBD1 (5 bases). V gave up 5 bases and J gave up 7 bases, with 27 bases separating them. The CDR3 spans 18 residues. The CDR3 protein is CASSPYLVGPPERNEQFF. CDR3 bases: TGTGCCAGCAGTCCTTATCTCGTGGGGCCCCCAGAACGTAATGAGCAGTTCTTC.

The chain joins TRBV7-2 to TRBJ2-1; no definite D call. CDR3 length: 16 amino acids. Per germline, CDR1 SGHTA and CDR2 FQGNSA. Trimming removed 1 base from V and 0 bases from J, with 10 bases in between. CDR3 in amino acids: CASSLGTIRSYNEQFF. The CDR3 region has the DNA TGTGCCAGCAGCTTAGGGACGATTCGCTCCTACAATGAGCAGTTCTTC.

This clonotype was found a few times. The rearrangement uses TRBV28 and TRBJ1-1, with TRBD1 matching 10 bases. The germline V gene encodes CDR1 MDHEN and CDR2 SYDVKM. The CDR3 is 13 amino acids. The trim removed 10 bases at V and 2 bases at J, leaving 4 bases unmatched. For the CDR3, the DNA is TGTGCCACTGGGACAGGGGCTAACACTGAAGCTTTCTTT. Its translation is CATGTGANTEAFF.

DNA for the CDR3: TGTGCCAGCAGCCAAGCGGGGGTAAGAGAAGAGACCCAGTACTTC. It codes for CASSQAGVREETQYF. The chain combines TRBV7-2 with TRBJ2-5; 8 nucleotides align to TRBD2. The CDR3 consists of 15 residues. Trimming cost V 5 bases and J 3 bases; bases outside gene matches: 8. In germline, CDR1 is SGHTA, CDR2 FQGNSA.

This clonotype was detected only a few times. The chain carries TRBV2 and TRBJ2-7, with D possibly being TRBD1 (5 bases). V was trimmed by 3 bases and J by 6 bases, leaving 9 bases between them. This CDR3 contains 12 residues. Germline-derived CDR1 and CDR2 are SNHLY and FYNNEI. The CDR3 is CASSEQGGEQYF. In DNA, the CDR3 is TGTGCCAGCAGTGAGCAGGGTGGCGAGCAGTACTTC.

This clonotype was recorded a few times. The chain couples TRBV29-1 to TRBJ2-1; TRBD2 agrees at 11 bases. The V gene's germline CDR1 is SQVTM and CDR2 ANQGSEA. The CDR3 covers 15 residues. V was pared by 7 bases and J by 9 bases, with 14 bases of the junction left unmatched. The CDR3 spells CSGEDKTSGVGEQFF. CDR3 in DNA: TGCAGCGGGGAAGACAAGACTAGCGGGGTGGGTGAGCAGTTCTTC.

This clonotype was seen a few times. This chain links TRBV7-8 with TRBJ2-1; D perhaps matches TRBD1 (6 bases). V lost 2 bases, J lost 8 bases, and 16 bases lay in between. Germline V gene sequence: CDR1 SGHVS, CDR2 FQNEAQ. The CDR3 extends over 15 amino acids. The CDR3 here is CASSLILPRGHEQFF. CDR3 nucleotides: TGTGCCAGCAGCTTAATACTTCCCAGGGGACATGAGCAGTTCTTC.

Many counts were recorded for this clonotype. The chain has TRBV6-6 and TRBJ2-3; D is undetermined. V lost 2 bases, J lost 1 base, and 4 bases lay in between. The germline gives CDR1 MNHNY, CDR2 SVGAGI (reference sequence). The CDR3 consists of 13 residues. The DNA of the CDR3 is TGTGCCAGCAGTTACCAGGGCACAGATACGCAGTATTTT. This encodes CASSYQGTDTQYF.

The chain recombines TRBV2 with TRBJ1-3; D may be TRBD1 (5 bases). The CDR3 is made up of 13 amino acids. The germline V gene has CDR1 SNHLY and CDR2 FYNNEI. Trimming shortened V by 8 bases and J by 3 bases, and 11 bases separated the two germline ends. CDR3 in amino acids: CASHDRVGNTIYF. CDR3 sequence (DNA): TGTGCCAGCCACGACAGAGTTGGAAACACCATATATTTT.

V is TRBV9 and J is TRBJ2-1; TRBD2 aligns across 8 bases. Trimming removed 0 bases from V and 10 bases from J; junction bases left unmatched: 6. Germline CDR1 is SGDLS and CDR2 is YYNGEE. The CDR3 runs to 14 residues. The CDR3: CASSVAGGLDEQFF. CDR3 sequence (DNA): TGTGCCAGCAGCGTAGCGGGGGGGTTGGACGAGCAGTTCTTC.

In this sample, this clonotype turned up a few times. V gene TRBV12-3 or TRBV12-4 combines with J gene TRBJ1-2; possible D gene TRBD1, 6 bases. V lost 5 bases and J 2 bases, leaving 12 bases between the germline ends. This CDR3 is 14 amino acids long. In DNA, the CDR3 is TGTGCCAGCAGTGAGGACAGAGTGAACTATGGCTACACCTTC. It specifies CASSEDRVNYGYTF.

This chain joins TRBV7-6 and TRBJ2-2; D is unclear. This CDR3 spans 12 amino acids. Per the germline V gene, CDR1 is SGHVS and CDR2 is FNYEAQ. Between the trimmed V and J ends, which lost 3 bases and 7 bases, there was a span of 6 bases. The CDR3 is CASSFLGGELFF. The DNA for the CDR3 is TGTGCCAGCAGCTTTCTCGGCGGGGAGCTGTTTTTT.

This clonotype was recorded a few times. The chain employs TRBV5-1 and TRBJ2-5, with 10 bases identical to TRBD2. The CDR3 contains 17 residues. V lost 0 bases and J lost 5; bases outside the gene matches: 10. CDR1 and CDR2 (germline): SGHRS, YFSETQ. In DNA form, the CDR3 reads TGCGCCAGCAGCTTGGTTTCTAGCGGGGGCCCACGGGAGACCCAGTACTTC. It encodes CASSLVSSGGPRETQYF.

This clonotype has more than one count but fewer than ten. The chain couples TRBV6-5 to TRBJ2-1, with TRBD1 identical over 11 bases. The CDR3 consists of 16 residues. V trimming: 1 base; J trimming: 4 bases; junction bases outside the gene matches: 3. Germline assignment: CDR1 MNHEY and CDR2 SVGAGI. CDR3 residues: CASSYLDRGPYNEQFF. The CDR3 DNA reads as TGTGCCAGCAGTTACTTGGACAGGGGGCCGTACAATGAGCAGTTCTTC.

The CDR3 nucleotides read TGTGCCAGCACCCTTAGAGGGATGTGGACAGATACGCAGTATTTT. As protein: CASTLRGMWTDTQYF. V gene TRBV12-3 or TRBV12-4 combines with J gene TRBJ2-3; a possible D gene is TRBD2 (5 bases). V was cut by 7 bases and J by 3 bases, with 17 bases left in between. This CDR3 has 15 amino acids.